These T cell receptor beta chains were read from a single sample in a study of blood T cell repertoires in COVID-19. Sequenced by immunoSEQ multiplex PCR; TCRdb stores in-frame clones only, minus some. The table records 10,000 or so clones, 60% to 85% of them present only once. Material: peripheral blood. All receptors come from a man aged 60 to 75 with COVID-19, enrolled during active disease. The conserved cysteine and the conserved F or W are not part of the CDR3 here. The D gene is left open where the match is weak. Not every row has a clone size; where given, it reads once, few, many or a size class.

d_gene	abundance	v_gene	j_gene	CDR3aa
.	.	TRBV27	TRBJ1-2	ASSYRETNYGYT
.	.	TRBV5-5	TRBJ2-5	ASSLGDNRFQETQY
.	.	TRBV19	TRBJ1-2	ASRENRDSNYGYT
.	few	TRBV6-6	TRBJ2-2	ASSYLGGNGELF
TRBD1	.	TRBV5-1	TRBJ1-1	ASSSTPGTDTEAF
.	.	TRBV19	TRBJ2-1	ASSIAGDNEQF
.	.	TRBV6-6	TRBJ2-2	ASSRSVELF
.	.	TRBV30	TRBJ1-3	AWGGNRGNTIY
.	.	TRBV12-5	TRBJ2-7	ASGLVRNTEQY
.	.	TRBV7-9	TRBJ2-5	ASRAPLGQETQY
TRBD1	.	TRBV14	TRBJ1-1	ASSGQGDTEAF
TRBD1	.	TRBV19	TRBJ1-1	ASSLRTGAPGTEAF
.	once	TRBV19	TRBJ1-4	ASSYEAREKLF
TRBD2	.	TRBV7-2	TRBJ2-5	ASSLTSGRRETQY
TRBD2	.	TRBV13	TRBJ2-1	ASSLRRGVWNEQF
.	.	TRBV7-9	TRBJ1-2	ASSLGGDGYT
TRBD1	.	TRBV7-3	TRBJ2-1	ASSATVGTGALNEQF
.	.	TRBV6-1	TRBJ1-1	ASSEVGRDEAF
TRBD1	.	TRBV4-3	TRBJ2-1	ASSQDWGQGYNEQF
TRBD2	few	TRBV5-1	TRBJ2-1	ASSLARTSSYNEQF
.	.	TRBV11-2	TRBJ2-6	ASSFLQGANVLT
TRBD2	few	TRBV15	TRBJ2-5	ATSRRLAGGGETQY
.	once	TRBV11-2	TRBJ2-1	ASSLQGPWVQF
TRBD1	.	TRBV5-6	TRBJ1-6	ASNPAAGQGASPLH
.	few	TRBV15	TRBJ2-2	ATSRDTANTGELF
.	few	TRBV6-5	TRBJ2-2	ASSPPRGKRELF
TRBD1	.	TRBV29-1	TRBJ2-7	SVEGQGANEQY
TRBD2	.	TRBV3-1/TRBV3-2	TRBJ2-3	ASSQAGGFFTDTQY
.	.	TRBV5-5	TRBJ2-6	ASSLQSETGANVLT
TRBD1	.	TRBV2	TRBJ1-3	ASSAAGGRNTIY
.	.	TRBV9	TRBJ1-1	ASSVGLQDTEAF
.	.	TRBV5-6	TRBJ2-1	ASSLVSFNEQF
.	.	TRBV9	TRBJ2-3	ASSEQGWADTQY
.	.	TRBV11-2	TRBJ1-1	ASSLLANTEAF
.	.	TRBV19	TRBJ1-6	ASRETHSGYSPLH
TRBD2	.	TRBV5-1	TRBJ2-1	ASSPAGGAYNEQF
TRBD2	.	TRBV5-4	TRBJ2-3	ASSTSGSPSTDTQY
.	.	TRBV5-6	TRBJ2-5	ASSLSAGRKTQY
TRBD1	.	TRBV3-1/TRBV3-2	TRBJ2-3	ASSGFDRDPDTQY
.	few	TRBV28	TRBJ2-5	ASSLQGIQETQY
TRBD1	.	TRBV19	TRBJ1-5	ASDRGRGQPQH
.	.	TRBV27	TRBJ1-5	ASRISPVGDQPQH
.	.	TRBV16	TRBJ2-5	ASSQRAGGQETQY
TRBD1	.	TRBV15	TRBJ1-5	ATSTTGGNQPQH
.	.	TRBV7-9	TRBJ2-3	ASSLGLAGDTDTQY